A single sample gave rise to the 4 T cell receptor beta chains below, sequenced in a study of shared T cell receptors in the human thymus (dated by TCRdb to the early 2020s). The method was the immunoSEQ multiplex PCR assay. TCRdb carries this immuneACCESS record with in-frame sequences only. Its versions omit some clonotypes, under half of them owing to an unresolved V gene in the studies checked, with the rest unexplained. The sample table holds 700,000 or so clones, of which approximately 83% were seen once. The biggest ten clones account for roughly 0.01% of the sample. The same sample was also used in a study of human thymus T cells.

Sequenced input: thymocytes. The source of these receptors is a girl under three years old with a congenital heart defect. Donor details come from another sample of the same person, matched by shared clones.

This rearrangement joins TRBV6-1 to TRBJ2-2; 12 positions agree with TRBD2. Germline V CDR1 and CDR2: MNHNS, SASEGT. The CDR3 has 15 residues. V shed 2 bases and J 10 bases; nucleotides not matched to a gene: 5. In nucleotides, the CDR3 is TGTGCCAGCAGTGAACGGACTAGCGGGGCGCAGGAGCTGTTTTTT. Protein: CASSERTSGAQELFF.

The rearrangement links TRBV5-1 to TRBJ2-7, with 7 bases aligning to TRBD1. The CDR3 sequence is 18 residues long. CDR1 is SGHRS and CDR2 is YFSETQ in the germline V gene. V dropped 4 bases and J dropped 2; count of bases not matched to a gene: 18. The DNA for the CDR3 is TGCGCCAGCAGCATCACCACGGGACAGCACCTATCCGCCTACGAGCAGTACTTC. It specifies CASSITTGQHLSAYEQYF. Full variable domain (rest looked up from reference TRBV5-1 and TRBJ2-7): KAGVTQTPRYLIKTRGQQVTLSCSPISGHRSVSWYQQTPGQGLQFLFEYFSETQRNKGNFPGRFSGRQFSNSRSEMNVSTLELGDSALYLCASSITTGQHLSAYEQYFGPGTRLTVT.

The chain recombines TRBV28 with TRBJ1-1; D is perhaps TRBD1 (5 bases). V dropped 2 bases and J dropped 0 bases, with 16 bases sitting between them. CDR1 MDHEN and CDR2 SYDVKM come from the germline V gene. There are 17 residues in the CDR3. The CDR3 DNA sequence: TGTGCCAGCAGTTTAGGCAGGGTACCTTGGGTGAACACTGAAGCTTTCTTT. Translating gives CASSLGRVPWVNTEAFF.

The V gene is TRBV5-8, the J gene TRBJ1-2; a weak D match, TRBD1 (5 bases). The CDR3 runs to 14 residues. The germline V gene has CDR1 SGHTS and CDR2 YDEGEE. Trimming shortened V by 4 bases and J by 0 bases, and 10 bases separated the two germline ends. As DNA, the CDR3 is TGTGCCAGCAGCCCGGGACTTCCTAACTATGGCTACACCTTC. Encoded protein: CASSPGLPNYGYTF.